Listed below are T cell receptor beta chains from one sample, sequenced in a study of neurological immune-mediated disorders. A single record per CDR3 protein comes from TCRdb applying MiXCR to the 5' RACE reads. Of 67,000 or so distinct CDR3 sequences in the sample, approximately 13% were seen once. The sequenced sample was PBMCs. Receptor source: a female donor with HTLV-1-associated myelopathy (HAM/TSP). Each CDR3 is given with its conserved first and last residue. D genes are given only for firm matches. Size is omitted from some rows. Given values are once, few, many or a class for expanded clones.

>many|TRBJ1-5|TRBV28|NA
CASRPTLGGNQPQHF
TGTGCCAGCAGGCCTACTCTAGGGGGCAATCAGCCCCAGCATTTT
>many|TRBJ2-5|TRBV5-1|NA
CASSLGGQPRAETQYF
TGCGCCAGCAGCTTGGGAGGACAACCACGGGCAGAGACCCAGTACTTC
>many|TRBJ2-5|TRBV5-1|NA
CASSFSGSRETQYF
TGCGCCAGCAGCTTTTCCGGTTCAAGGGAGACCCAGTACTTC
>many|TRBJ2-5|TRBV29-1|NA
CSVEVLALQETQYF
TGCAGCGTTGAAGTCTTGGCGCTCCAAGAGACCCAGTACTTC
>NA|TRBJ2-7|TRBV5-1|NA
CASSLESGARWYF
TGCGCCAGCAGCTTGGAGTCAGGGGCCAGATGGTACTTC
>many|TRBJ2-1|TRBV5-1|NA
CASSLESNTDEQFF
TGCGCCAGCAGCTTGGAGTCCAATACGGATGAGCAGTTCTTC
>many|TRBJ2-2|TRBV7-7|NA
CASSSDRDGELFF
TGTGCCAGCAGCTCGGACCGTGACGGGGAGCTGTTTTTT
>many|TRBJ2-7|TRBV6-1|NA
CASLLLNGDEQYF
TGTGCCAGCTTACTCCTTAACGGGGACGAGCAGTACTTC
>many|TRBJ2-7|TRBV28|NA
CASRTGLAYEQYF
TGTGCCAGCAGGACAGGCCTCGCCTACGAGCAGTACTTC
>NA|TRBJ2-1|TRBV20-1|NA
CSAGTLSSYNEQFF
TGCAGTGCCGGGACACTCAGCTCCTACAATGAGCAGTTCTTC
>NA|TRBJ2-7|TRBV12-3/TRBV12-4|NA
CASSIRSEQYF
TGTGCCAGCAGTATCAGGAGCGAGCAGTACTTC
>NA|TRBJ2-2|TRBV7-2|TRBD2
CASSYPPGGRNTGELFF
TGTGCCAGCAGCTATCCCCCCGGGGGGAGGAACACCGGGGAGCTGTTTTTT
>many|TRBJ1-5|TRBV4-1|NA
CASSQGVVGSLNQPQHF
TGCGCCAGCAGCCAAGGGGTAGTAGGGTCCCTCAATCAGCCCCAGCATTTT
>once|TRBJ2-1|TRBV6-5|TRBD2
CASSYGRAGYSYNEQFF
TGTGCCAGCAGTTACGGGAGAGCGGGGTACTCCTACAATGAGCAGTTCTTC
>many|TRBJ2-2|TRBV4-1|NA
CASSVQLATTGELFF
TGCGCCAGCAGTGTCCAGCTAGCGACCACCGGGGAGCTGTTTTTT
>many|TRBJ2-1|TRBV29-1|NA
CSTTRQIYNEQFF
TGCAGCACCACGAGGCAAATCTACAATGAGCAGTTCTTC
>many|TRBJ2-7|TRBV5-1|NA
CASSLGIGYEQYF
TGCGCCAGCAGCTTGGGTATCGGCTACGAGCAGTACTTC
>many|TRBJ1-1|TRBV20-1|NA
CSARVGGGAGYEAFF
TGCAGTGCTAGAGTTGGGGGGGGCGCGGGATATGAAGCTTTCTTT
>NA|TRBJ2-5|TRBV5-1|TRBD2
CASKTSGNQETQYF
TGCGCCAGCAAGACTAGCGGGAACCAAGAGACCCAGTACTTC
>NA|TRBJ2-4|TRBV5-6|NA
CASSLSGWVAKNIQYF
TGTGCCAGCAGCTTGTCCGGGTGGGTGGCCAAAAACATTCAGTACTTC
>many|TRBJ1-2|TRBV29-1|TRBD1
CSGGTANGYTF
TGCAGCGGCGGGACAGCTAATGGCTACACCTTC